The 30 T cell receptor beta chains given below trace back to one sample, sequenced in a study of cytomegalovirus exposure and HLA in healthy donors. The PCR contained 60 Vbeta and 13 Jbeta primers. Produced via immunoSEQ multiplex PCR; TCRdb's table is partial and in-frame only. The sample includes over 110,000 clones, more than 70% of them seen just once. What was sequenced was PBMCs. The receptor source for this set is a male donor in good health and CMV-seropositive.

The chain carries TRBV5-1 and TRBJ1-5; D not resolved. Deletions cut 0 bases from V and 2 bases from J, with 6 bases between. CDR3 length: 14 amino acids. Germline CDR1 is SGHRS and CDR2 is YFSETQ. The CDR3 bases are TGCGCCAGCAGCTTGGAGGGAGGCAATCAGCCCCAGCATTTT. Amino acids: CASSLEGGNQPQHF.

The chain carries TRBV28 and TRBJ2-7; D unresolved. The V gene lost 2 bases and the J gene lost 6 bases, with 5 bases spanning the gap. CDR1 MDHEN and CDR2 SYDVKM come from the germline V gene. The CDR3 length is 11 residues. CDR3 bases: TGTGCCAGCAGTTTACTCCTCGAGCAGTACTTC. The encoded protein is CASSLLLEQYF.

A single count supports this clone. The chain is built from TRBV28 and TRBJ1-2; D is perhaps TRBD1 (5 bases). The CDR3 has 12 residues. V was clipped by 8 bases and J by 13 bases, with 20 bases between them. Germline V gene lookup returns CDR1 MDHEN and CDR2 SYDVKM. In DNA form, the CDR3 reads TGTGCCAGCCGTAGTGGGACTTACTTGCTCACCTTC. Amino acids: CASRSGTYLLTF.

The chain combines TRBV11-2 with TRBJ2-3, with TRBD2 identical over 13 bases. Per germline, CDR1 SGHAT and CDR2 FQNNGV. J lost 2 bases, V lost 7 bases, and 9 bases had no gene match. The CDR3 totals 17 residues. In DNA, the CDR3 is TGTGCCAGCACCTCCTCGGGACTAGCGGGAAACACAGATACGCAGTATTTT. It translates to CASTSSGLAGNTDTQYF.

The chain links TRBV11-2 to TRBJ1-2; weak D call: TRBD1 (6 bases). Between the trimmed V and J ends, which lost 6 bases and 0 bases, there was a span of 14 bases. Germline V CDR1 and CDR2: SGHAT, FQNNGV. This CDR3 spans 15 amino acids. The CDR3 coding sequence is TGTGCCAGCAGAATACCGGGACAAACTAACTATGGCTACACCTTC. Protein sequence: CASRIPGQTNYGYTF.

In nucleotides, the CDR3 is TGCGCCAGCAGCCGTGGCGGAGGGATCGGCACTGAAGCTTTCTTT. It translates to CASSRGGGIGTEAFF. The J gene is TRBJ1-1, the V gene TRBV4-1, with D hard to call. Germline V lookup: CDR1 MGHRA, CDR2 YSYEKL. The V and J ends lost 4 bases and 4 bases respectively, with 16 bases between them. This CDR3 region has 15 residues.

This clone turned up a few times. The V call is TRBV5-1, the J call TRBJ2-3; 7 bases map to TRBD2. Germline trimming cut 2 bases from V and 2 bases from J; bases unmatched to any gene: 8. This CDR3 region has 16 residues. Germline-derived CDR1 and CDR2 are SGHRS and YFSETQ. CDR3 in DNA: TGCGCCAGCAGCTTATTGGGCGGGGGACTCACAGATACGCAGTATTTT. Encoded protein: CASSLLGGGLTDTQYF. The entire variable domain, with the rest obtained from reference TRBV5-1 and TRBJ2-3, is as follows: KAGVTQTPRYLIKTRGQQVTLSCSPISGHRSVSWYQQTPGQGLQFLFEYFSETQRNKGNFPGRFSGRQFSNSRSEMNVSTLELGDSALYLCASSLLGGGLTDTQYFGPGTRLTVL.

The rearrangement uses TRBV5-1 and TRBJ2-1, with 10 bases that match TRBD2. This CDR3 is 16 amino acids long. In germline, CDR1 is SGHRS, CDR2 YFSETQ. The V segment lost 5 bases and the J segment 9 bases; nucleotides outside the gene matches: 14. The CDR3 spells CASRTQIAGGRGEQFF. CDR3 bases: TGCGCCAGCAGAACCCAGATAGCGGGAGGTCGCGGTGAGCAGTTCTTC. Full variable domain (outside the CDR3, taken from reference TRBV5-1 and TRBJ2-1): KAGVTQTPRYLIKTRGQQVTLSCSPISGHRSVSWYQQTPGQGLQFLFEYFSETQRNKGNFPGRFSGRQFSNSRSEMNVSTLELGDSALYLCASRTQIAGGRGEQFFGPGTRLTVL.

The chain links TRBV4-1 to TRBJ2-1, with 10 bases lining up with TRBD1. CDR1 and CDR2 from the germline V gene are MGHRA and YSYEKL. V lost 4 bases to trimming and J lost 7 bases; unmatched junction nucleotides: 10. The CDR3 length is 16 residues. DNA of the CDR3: TGCGCCAGCAGCCTTTCCTCCGGACAGGGGGTTAATGAGCAGTTCTTC. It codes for CASSLSSGQGVNEQFF.

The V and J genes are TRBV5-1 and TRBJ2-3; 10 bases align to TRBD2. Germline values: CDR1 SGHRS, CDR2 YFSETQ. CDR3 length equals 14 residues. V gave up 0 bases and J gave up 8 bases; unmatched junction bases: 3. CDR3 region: CASSLEASGSTQYF. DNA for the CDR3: TGCGCCAGCAGCTTGGAGGCTAGCGGGAGTACGCAGTATTTT.

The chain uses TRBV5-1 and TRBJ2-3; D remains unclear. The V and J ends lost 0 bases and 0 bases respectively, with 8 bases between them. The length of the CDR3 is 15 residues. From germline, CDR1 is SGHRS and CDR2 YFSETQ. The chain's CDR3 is CASSLVARSTDTQYF. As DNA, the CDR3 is TGCGCCAGCAGCTTGGTGGCTAGGAGCACAGATACGCAGTATTTT. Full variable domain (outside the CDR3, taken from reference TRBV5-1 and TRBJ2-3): KAGVTQTPRYLIKTRGQQVTLSCSPISGHRSVSWYQQTPGQGLQFLFEYFSETQRNKGNFPGRFSGRQFSNSRSEMNVSTLELGDSALYLCASSLVARSTDTQYFGPGTRLTVL.

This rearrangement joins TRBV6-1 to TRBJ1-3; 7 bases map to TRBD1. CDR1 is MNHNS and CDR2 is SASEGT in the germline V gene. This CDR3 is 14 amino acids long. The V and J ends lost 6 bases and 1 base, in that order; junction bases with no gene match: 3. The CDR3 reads CASRQQGSGNTIYF. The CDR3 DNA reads TGTGCCAGCAGACAACAGGGGTCTGGAAACACCATATATTTT.

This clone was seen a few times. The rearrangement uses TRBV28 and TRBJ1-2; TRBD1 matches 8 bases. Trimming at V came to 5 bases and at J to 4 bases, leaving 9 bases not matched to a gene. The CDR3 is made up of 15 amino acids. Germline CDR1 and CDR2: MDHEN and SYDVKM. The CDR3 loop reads CASSRSGGDGYGYTF. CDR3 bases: TGTGCCAGCAGTCGTTCAGGGGGCGACGGCTATGGCTACACCTTC.

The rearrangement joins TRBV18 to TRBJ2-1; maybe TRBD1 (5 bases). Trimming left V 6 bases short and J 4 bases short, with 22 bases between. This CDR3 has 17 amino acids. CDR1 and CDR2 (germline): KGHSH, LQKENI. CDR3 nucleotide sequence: TGTGCCAGCTCCCCTACGGTCGGGCAGGGCCTTTACAATGAGCAGTTCTTC. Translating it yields CASSPTVGQGLYNEQFF.

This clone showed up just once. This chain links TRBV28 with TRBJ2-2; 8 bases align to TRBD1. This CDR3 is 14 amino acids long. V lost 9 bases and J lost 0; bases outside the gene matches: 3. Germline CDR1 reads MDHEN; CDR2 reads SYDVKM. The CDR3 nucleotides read TGTGCCAGTAGACAGGGGACGAACACCGGGGAGCTGTTTTTT. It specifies CASRQGTNTGELFF.

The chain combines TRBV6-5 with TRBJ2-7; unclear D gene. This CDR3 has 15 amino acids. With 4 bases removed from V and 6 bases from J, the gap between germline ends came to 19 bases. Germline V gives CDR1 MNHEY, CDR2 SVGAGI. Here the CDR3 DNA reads TGTGCCAGCAGTTCCACCCCGACGGGTGTGGCCGAGCAGTACTTC. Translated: CASSSTPTGVAEQYF.

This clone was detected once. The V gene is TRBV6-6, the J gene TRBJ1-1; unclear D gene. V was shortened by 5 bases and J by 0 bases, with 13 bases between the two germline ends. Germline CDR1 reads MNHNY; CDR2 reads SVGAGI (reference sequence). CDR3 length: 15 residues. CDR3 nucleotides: TGTGCCAGCAGTCCCCCCCCAGGTCTGAACACTGAAGCTTTCTTT. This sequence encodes CASSPPPGLNTEAFF.

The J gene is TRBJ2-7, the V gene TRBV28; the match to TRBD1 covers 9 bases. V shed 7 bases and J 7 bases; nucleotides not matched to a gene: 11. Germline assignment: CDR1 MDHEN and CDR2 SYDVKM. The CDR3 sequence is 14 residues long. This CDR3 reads CASITGQGLGEQYF. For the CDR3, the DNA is TGTGCCAGCATTACGGGACAGGGCCTGGGTGAGCAGTACTTC. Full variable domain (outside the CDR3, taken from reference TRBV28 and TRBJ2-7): DVKVTQSSRYLVKRTGEKVFLECVQDMDHENMFWYRQDPGLGLRLIYFSYDVKMKEKGDIPEGYSVSREKKERFSLILESASTNQTSMYLCASITGQGLGEQYFGPGTRLTVT.

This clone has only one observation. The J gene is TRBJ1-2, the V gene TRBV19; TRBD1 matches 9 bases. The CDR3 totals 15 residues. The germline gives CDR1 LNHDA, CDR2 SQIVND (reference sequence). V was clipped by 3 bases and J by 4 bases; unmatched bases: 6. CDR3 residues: CASSINRGHGYGYTF. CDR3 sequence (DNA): TGTGCCAGTAGTATCAACAGGGGGCATGGCTATGGCTACACCTTC. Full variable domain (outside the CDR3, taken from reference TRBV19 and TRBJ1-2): DGGITQSPKYLFRKEGQNVTLSCEQNLNHDAMYWYRQDPGQGLRLIYYSQIVNDFQKGDIAEGYSVSREKKESFPLTVTSAQKNPTAFYLCASSINRGHGYGYTFGSGTRLTVV.

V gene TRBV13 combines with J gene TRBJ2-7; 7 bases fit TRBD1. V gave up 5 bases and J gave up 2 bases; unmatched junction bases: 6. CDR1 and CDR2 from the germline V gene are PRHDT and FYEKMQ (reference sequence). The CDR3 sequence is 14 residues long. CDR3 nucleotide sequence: TGTGCCAGCAGCCGACAGGGACGACCCTACGAGCAGTACTTC. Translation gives CASSRQGRPYEQYF.

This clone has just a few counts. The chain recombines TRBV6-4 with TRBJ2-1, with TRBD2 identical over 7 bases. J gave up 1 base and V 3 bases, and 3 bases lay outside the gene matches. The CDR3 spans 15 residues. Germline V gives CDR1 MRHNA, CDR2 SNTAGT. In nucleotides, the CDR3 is TGTGCCAGCAGTGAGACGGGAGGATCCTACAATGAGCAGTTCTTC. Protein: CASSETGGSYNEQFF.

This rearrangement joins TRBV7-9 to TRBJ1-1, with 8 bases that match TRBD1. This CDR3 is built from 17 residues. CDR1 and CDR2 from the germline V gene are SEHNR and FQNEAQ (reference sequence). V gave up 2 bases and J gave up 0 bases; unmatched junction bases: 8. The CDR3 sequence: CASSLRSDRDMNTEAFF. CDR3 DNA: TGTGCCAGCAGCTTAAGGTCGGACAGGGATATGAACACTGAAGCTTTCTTT.

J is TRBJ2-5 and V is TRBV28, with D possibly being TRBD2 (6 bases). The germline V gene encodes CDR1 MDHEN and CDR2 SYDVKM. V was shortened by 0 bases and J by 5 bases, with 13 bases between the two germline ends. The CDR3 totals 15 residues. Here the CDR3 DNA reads TGTGCCAGCAGTTTATGGGGGACTGGGAAGGAGACCCAGTACTTC. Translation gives CASSLWGTGKETQYF. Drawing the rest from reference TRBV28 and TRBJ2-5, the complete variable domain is DVKVTQSSRYLVKRTGEKVFLECVQDMDHENMFWYRQDPGLGLRLIYFSYDVKMKEKGDIPEGYSVSREKKERFSLILESASTNQTSMYLCASSLWGTGKETQYFGPGTRLLVL.

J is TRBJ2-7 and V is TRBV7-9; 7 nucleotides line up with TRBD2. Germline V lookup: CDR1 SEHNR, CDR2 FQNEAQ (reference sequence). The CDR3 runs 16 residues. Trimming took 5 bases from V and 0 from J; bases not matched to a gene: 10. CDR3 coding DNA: TGTGCCAGCAGCCCGGGGGGAGCCTTTCTCTCCTACGAGCAGTACTTC. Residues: CASSPGGAFLSYEQYF. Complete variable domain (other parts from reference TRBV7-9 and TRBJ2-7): DTGVSQNPRHKITKRGQNVTFRCDPISEHNRLYWYRQTLGQGPEFLTYFQNEAQLEKSRLLSDRFSAERPKGSFSTLEIQRTEQGDSAMYLCASSPGGAFLSYEQYFGPGTRLTVT.

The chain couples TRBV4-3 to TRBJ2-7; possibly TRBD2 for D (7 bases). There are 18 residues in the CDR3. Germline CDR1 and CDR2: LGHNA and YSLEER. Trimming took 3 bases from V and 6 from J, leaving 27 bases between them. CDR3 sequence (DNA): TGCGCCAGCAGCCACGTCCCCGGGACGGCAGGGGAGGGGATCGAGCAGTACTTC. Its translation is CASSHVPGTAGEGIEQYF.

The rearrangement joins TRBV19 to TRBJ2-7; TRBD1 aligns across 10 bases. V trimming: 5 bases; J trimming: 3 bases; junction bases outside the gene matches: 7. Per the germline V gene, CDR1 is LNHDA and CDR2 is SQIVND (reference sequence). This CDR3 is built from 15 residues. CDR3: CASSFSGTGVYEQYF. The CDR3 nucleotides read TGTGCCAGTAGTTTTTCCGGGACAGGGGTCTACGAGCAGTACTTC.

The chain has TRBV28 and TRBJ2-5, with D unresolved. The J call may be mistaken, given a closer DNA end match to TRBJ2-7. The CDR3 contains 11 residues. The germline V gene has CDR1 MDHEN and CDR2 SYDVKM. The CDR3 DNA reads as TGTGCCAGCAGTTCAACCTACGAGCAGTACTTC. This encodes CASSSTYEQYF.

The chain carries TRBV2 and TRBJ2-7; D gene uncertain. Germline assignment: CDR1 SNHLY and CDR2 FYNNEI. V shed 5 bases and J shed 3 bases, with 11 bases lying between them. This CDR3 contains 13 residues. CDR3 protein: CASSLQSRYEQYF. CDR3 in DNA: TGTGCCAGCAGTTTACAGAGCCGCTACGAGCAGTACTTC.

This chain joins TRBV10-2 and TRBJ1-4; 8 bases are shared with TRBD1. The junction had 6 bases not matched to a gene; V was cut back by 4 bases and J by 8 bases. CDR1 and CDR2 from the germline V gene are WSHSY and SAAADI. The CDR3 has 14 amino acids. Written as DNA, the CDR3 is TGCGCCAGCAGTGCCCAGGGGGCCTGGGAAAAACTGTTTTTT. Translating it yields CASSAQGAWEKLFF.

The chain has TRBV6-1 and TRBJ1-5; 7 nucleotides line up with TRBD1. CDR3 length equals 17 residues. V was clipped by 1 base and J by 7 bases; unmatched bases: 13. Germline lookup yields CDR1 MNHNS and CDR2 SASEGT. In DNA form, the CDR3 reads TGTGCCAGCAGTGAAGTAGTCGTGTGGGACAGTCAACAGCCCCAGCATTTT. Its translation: CASSEVVVWDSQQPQHF.